This T cell receptor beta chain was sequenced for a study of T cells after yellow fever vaccination. Overall study results and limits: FACS-sorted repertoires might harbor abundant contaminating clonotypes from the bulk population. Subsequent to the booster, the majority of primary-vaccination clones reappeared (under 98% CD4, about 90% CD8).

In TCRdb, the 5' RACE reads were re-called with MiXCR into one record per CDR3 protein. The data show 150,000 or so distinct CDR3 sequences, more than 5.5% seen once. With respect to this clonotype: Its antigen is not identified.

Germline V gene data show CDR1 as DFQATT and CDR2 as SNEGSKA (reference sequence). Trimming took off 6 bases at V and 0 bases at J, with 15 bases between the two ends. The CDR3 totals 14 residues. The source of this sequence is a man aged 18 to 30 who received the YFV17D yellow fever vaccine. The genes are TRBV20-1 and TRBJ2-7; D uncertain. This specimen was CD4+ T cells sorted from PBMCs, taken 5 to 6 days after the first yellow fever vaccination. The CDR3 bases are TGCAGTGCGCCGGTGGGATGGAGCTCCTACGAGCAGTACTTC. Translation: CSAPVGWSSYEQYF.